A selection of T cell receptor beta chains follows, all from one sample in a study of blood T cell repertoires in COVID-19. This table comes from immunoSEQ multiplex PCR, and its TCRdb copy is limited to in-frame clones, with some not included. Of 250,000 to 400,000 clones detected, approximately 89% appear once; the ten largest clones hold 1.5% to 2%. The sample taken for sequencing was peripheral blood. All receptors come from a woman aged 25 to 45 with COVID-19, enrolled during active disease. CDR3s include the opening cysteine and the closing phenylalanine or tryptophan. Each record gives: clone size, D gene, J gene, V gene, CDR3 DNA, CDR3 protein. A D gene is named only where the DNA matches it firmly. Rows give clone size only sometimes, using once, few, many, or a class for an expanded clone.

NA	NA	TRBJ2-2	TRBV7-3	TGTGCCAGCAGCTTAAGGGGGCCGAACACCGGGGAGCTGTTTTTT	CASSLRGPNTGELFF
NA	NA	TRBJ1-5	TRBV28	TGTGCCAGCAGTCTACCTCAAGCGCCCCAGCATTTT	CASSLPQAPQHF
NA	TRBD1	TRBJ1-4	TRBV5-5	TGTGCCAGCATAGGTGGGACAGGGGGCGATAATGAAAAACTGTTTTTT	CASIGGTGGDNEKLFF
NA	TRBD1	TRBJ1-2	TRBV11-3	TGTGCCAGCAGCTTAGGGGGACAGGGTGACGGCTACACCTTC	CASSLGGQGDGYTF
once	TRBD1	TRBJ1-5	TRBV6-5	TGTGCCAGCAGCCGGGACAGGTGGGGGGATCAGCCCCAGCATTTT	CASSRDRWGDQPQHF
NA	TRBD2	TRBJ2-7	TRBV10-3	TGTGCCATCAGTGAACCCCGGACTAGCGGGGGTAGCTCCTACGAGCAGTACTTC	CAISEPRTSGGSSYEQYF
NA	NA	TRBJ2-1	TRBV10-1	TGCGCCAGCAGTGAGTCGAGAGGTGAGCAGTTCTTC	CASSESRGEQFF
NA	TRBD1	TRBJ1-2	TRBV7-9	TGTGCCAGCAGCCAGACAGGGGGCGCGGTCCTGGGCTACACCTTC	CASSQTGGAVLGYTF
many	NA	TRBJ2-1	TRBV5-4	TGTGCCAGCAGCTTGAAGGGCGCTGCGGGGGCCGACAATGAGCAGTTCTTC	CASSLKGAAGADNEQFF
NA	TRBD2	TRBJ2-3	TRBV27	TGTGCCAGCAGTCTCCTAGCGGGGGGGCAGCCAGATACGCAGTATTTT	CASSLLAGGQPDTQYF
NA	TRBD1	TRBJ1-2	TRBV19	TGTGCCAGTAAAGGACAGGGGCCCTATGGCTACACCTTC	CASKGQGPYGYTF
NA	NA	TRBJ1-2	TRBV28	TGTGCCAGCAGATCAGGGGACTATGGCTACACCTTC	CASRSGDYGYTF
NA	TRBD1	TRBJ1-4	TRBV7-9	TGTGCCAGCAGCGAGGGACAGGAAAAACTGTTTTTT	CASSEGQEKLFF
NA	TRBD1	TRBJ2-1	TRBV11-2	TGTGCCAGCAGGGAAGCAGGGGGACCCTACAATGAGCAGTTCTTC	CASREAGGPYNEQFF
NA	NA	TRBJ1-2	TRBV5-8	TGTGCCAGCAGCCGGGGGGGAACAGGGACTTACTATGGCTACACCTTC	CASSRGGTGTYYGYTF
NA	TRBD2	TRBJ2-3	TRBV7-3	TGTGCCAGCAGCCCTATACATAGCGGGGCCTGGGGAGATACGCAGTATTTT	CASSPIHSGAWGDTQYF
NA	TRBD2	TRBJ2-3	TRBV3-1/TRBV3-2	TGTGCCAGCAGCCAAGGACTAGCCGGGGGCACAGATACGCAGTATTTT	CASSQGLAGGTDTQYF
NA	TRBD1	TRBJ2-1	TRBV2	TGTGCCAGCAGTACTTGGGCCGGGACAGGGACCTACAATGAGCAGTTCTTC	CASSTWAGTGTYNEQFF
NA	NA	TRBJ2-7	TRBV11-3	TGTGCCAGCAGCTTAGTGAGCTACGAGCAGTACTTC	CASSLVSYEQYF
NA	NA	TRBJ1-1	TRBV2	TGTGCCAGCAGGGGAGGAGATTGGAACACTGAAGCTTTCTTT	CASRGGDWNTEAFF
NA	TRBD1	TRBJ2-3	TRBV5-1	TGCGCCAGCAGCCAAACAGGGGGAAGAGATACGCAGTATTTT	CASSQTGGRDTQYF
NA	TRBD1	TRBJ2-6	TRBV7-9	TGTGCCAGCAGCTCGACAGGGACAGGGCAAGGTGGGGCCAACGTCCTGACTTTC	CASSSTGTGQGGANVLTF
NA	TRBD1	TRBJ1-4	TRBV4-1	TGCGCCAGCAGCCACCCTCGGGACAGCTCGAATGAAAAACTGTTTTTT	CASSHPRDSSNEKLFF
NA	TRBD2	TRBJ2-2	TRBV7-2	TGTGCCAGCAGCTTAATTAGCGGGGGGCCGAACACCGGGGAGCTGTTTTTT	CASSLISGGPNTGELFF
NA	NA	TRBJ1-6	TRBV13	TGTGCCAGCAGCTTGCGGATTCTTAATTCACCCCTCCACTTT	CASSLRILNSPLHF
NA	TRBD1	TRBJ1-5	TRBV12-3/TRBV12-4	TGTGCCAGCAGCCTGACAGGGAATCAGCCCCAGCATTTT	CASSLTGNQPQHF
NA	NA	TRBJ1-1	TRBV4-1	TGCGCCAGCGGGCATCGTCGGGGGAGAGAGAACACTGAAGCTTTCTTT	CASGHRRGRENTEAFF
NA	TRBD2	TRBJ2-5	TRBV5-1	TGCGCCAGCAGACTAGCGGGAGAAGAGACCCAGTACTTC	CASRLAGEETQYF
NA	NA	TRBJ1-4	TRBV7-9	TGTGCCAGCAGCAGTAGTGAAAAACTGTTTTTT	CASSSSEKLFF
few	NA	TRBJ1-6	TRBV28	TGTGCCAGCAGTCCTCCCAGGACTCGGGATAATTCACCCCTCCACTTT	CASSPPRTRDNSPLHF
NA	TRBD1	TRBJ1-1	TRBV7-6	TGTGCCAGCAGCTTACCCCAGGGGGCCGACACTGAAGCTTTCTTT	CASSLPQGADTEAFF
NA	NA	TRBJ1-2	TRBV9	TGTGCCAGCAGCGTTGGTCAGGCCCAGGGTGGCTACACCTTC	CASSVGQAQGGYTF
NA	TRBD1	TRBJ2-2	TRBV7-9	TGTGCCAGCAGACAGACAGGGGGCAACACCGGGGAGCTGTTTTTT	CASRQTGGNTGELFF
NA	NA	TRBJ2-5	TRBV7-9	TGTGCCAGCAGCTTATCAGGCAGCCAAGAGACCCAGTACTTC	CASSLSGSQETQYF
NA	NA	TRBJ1-5	TRBV19	TGTGCCAGTAATTTAGGGACATATAGCAATCAGCCCCAGCATTTT	CASNLGTYSNQPQHF
NA	NA	TRBJ1-2	TRBV5-1	TGCGCCAGCAGCGAGAACAGTCCCAGCTATGGCTACACCTTC	CASSENSPSYGYTF
NA	NA	TRBJ1-5	TRBV3-1/TRBV3-2	TGTGCCAGCAGCCAAGGAGACAGACCTAATCAGCCCCAGCATTTT	CASSQGDRPNQPQHF